The T cell receptor (beta chain) described here comes from a study of cytomegalovirus exposure and HLA in healthy donors. Findings and limits, study-wide: Whilst most TCR sequences proved rare, a subset of public TCRs occurred across many donors.

Concerning this clone itself: The antigen is undetermined.

CDR3 length: 13 amino acids. V lost 6 bases to trimming and J lost 7 bases, with 15 bases between them. Germline-derived CDR1 and CDR2 are MNHEY and SVGAGI. 13 Jbeta primers and 60 Vbeta primers were used for the PCR. TCRdb's table, derived via immunoSEQ multiplex PCR, lists solely in-frame clones and lacks some. Altogether about 140,000 clones are present, just over 70% being singletons, with the ten largest covering around 1.6%. Specimen: PBMCs. This TCR was sampled from a young woman in good health and CMV-seronegative. The rearrangement joins TRBV6-5 to TRBJ1-2; D is possibly TRBD1 (5 bases). CDR3 in amino acids: CASRLLDSFGYTF. The CDR3 DNA reads TGTGCCAGCAGACTCCTAGACAGCTTTGGCTACACCTTC.